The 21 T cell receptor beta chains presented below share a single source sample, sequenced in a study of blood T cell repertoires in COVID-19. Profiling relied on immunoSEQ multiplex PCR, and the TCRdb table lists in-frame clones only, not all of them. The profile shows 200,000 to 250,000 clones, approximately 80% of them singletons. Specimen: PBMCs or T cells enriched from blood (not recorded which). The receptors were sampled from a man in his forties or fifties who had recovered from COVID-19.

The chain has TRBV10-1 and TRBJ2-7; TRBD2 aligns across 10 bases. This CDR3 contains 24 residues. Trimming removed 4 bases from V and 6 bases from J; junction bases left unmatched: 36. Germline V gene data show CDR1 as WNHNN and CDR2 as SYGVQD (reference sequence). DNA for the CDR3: TGCGCCAGCAGTGGGGGGGTGGTTCTGAAGGGCTGTAGGCTAGCGGGAGAGACATGGTCCGAGCAGTACTTC. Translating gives CASSGGVVLKGCRLAGETWSEQYF.

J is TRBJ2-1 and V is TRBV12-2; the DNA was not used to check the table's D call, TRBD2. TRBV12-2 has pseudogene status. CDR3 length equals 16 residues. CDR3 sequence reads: CASRSRPGGTYNEQFF. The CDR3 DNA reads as TGTGCAAGTCGCTCCCGACCGGGGGGGACCTACAATGAGCAGTTCTTC.

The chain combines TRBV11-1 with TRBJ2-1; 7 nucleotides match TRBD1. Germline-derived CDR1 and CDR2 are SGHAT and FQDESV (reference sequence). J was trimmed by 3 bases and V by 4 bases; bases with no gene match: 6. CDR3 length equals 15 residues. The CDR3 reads CASSSEQGSYNEQFF. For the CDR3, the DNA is TGTGCCAGCAGCTCGGAACAGGGGAGCTACAATGAGCAGTTCTTC.

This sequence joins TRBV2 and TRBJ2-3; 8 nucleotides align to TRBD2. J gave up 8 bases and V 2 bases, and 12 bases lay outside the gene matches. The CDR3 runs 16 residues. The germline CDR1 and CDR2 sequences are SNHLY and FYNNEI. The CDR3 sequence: CASSEPLAGPRRTQYF. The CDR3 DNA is TGTGCCAGCAGTGAACCTCTAGCGGGCCCTCGTCGTACGCAGTATTTT.

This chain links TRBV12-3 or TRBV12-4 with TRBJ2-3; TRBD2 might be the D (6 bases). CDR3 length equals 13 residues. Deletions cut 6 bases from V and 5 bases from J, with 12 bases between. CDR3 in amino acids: CASSRLGRDTQYF. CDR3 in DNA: TGTGCCAGCAGCCGCCTCGGGAGAGATACGCAGTATTTT.

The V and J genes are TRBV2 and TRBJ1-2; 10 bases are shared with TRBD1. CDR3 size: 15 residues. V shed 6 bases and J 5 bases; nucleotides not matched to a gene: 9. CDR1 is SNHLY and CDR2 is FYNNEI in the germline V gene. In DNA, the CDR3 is TGTGCCAGCAGCGGAGGGACAGGGGTGAGGTATGGCTACACCTTC. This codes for CASSGGTGVRYGYTF.

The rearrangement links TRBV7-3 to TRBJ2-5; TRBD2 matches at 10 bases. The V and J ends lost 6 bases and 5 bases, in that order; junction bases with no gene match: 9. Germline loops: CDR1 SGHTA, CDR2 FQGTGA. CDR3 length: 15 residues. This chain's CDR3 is CASSLSGGRPETQYF. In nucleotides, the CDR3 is TGTGCCAGCAGTCTTAGCGGGGGGAGACCGGAGACCCAGTACTTC. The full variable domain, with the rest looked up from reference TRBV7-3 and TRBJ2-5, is GAGVSQTPSNKVTEKGKYVELRCDPISGHTALYWYRQSLGQGPEFLIYFQGTGAADDSGLPNDRFFAVRPEGSVSTLKIQRTERGDSAVYLCASSLSGGRPETQYFGPGTRLLVL.

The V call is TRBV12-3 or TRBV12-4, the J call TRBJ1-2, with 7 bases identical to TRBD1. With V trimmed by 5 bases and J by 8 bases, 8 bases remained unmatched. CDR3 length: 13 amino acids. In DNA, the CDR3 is TGTGCCAGCAGTAGTACAGGGGTATTGGGCTACACCTTC. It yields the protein CASSSTGVLGYTF.

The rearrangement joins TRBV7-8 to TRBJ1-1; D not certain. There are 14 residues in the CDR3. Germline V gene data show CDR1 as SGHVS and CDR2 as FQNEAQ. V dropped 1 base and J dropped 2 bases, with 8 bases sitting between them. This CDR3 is CASSLGAANTEAFF. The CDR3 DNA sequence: TGTGCCAGCAGCTTAGGGGCAGCTAACACTGAAGCTTTCTTT.

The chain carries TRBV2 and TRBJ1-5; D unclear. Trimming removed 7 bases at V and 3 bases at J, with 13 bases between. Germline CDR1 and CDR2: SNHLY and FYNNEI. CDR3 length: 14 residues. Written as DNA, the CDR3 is TGTGCCAGCAACCTCTATGGAGACAATCAGCCCCAGCATTTT. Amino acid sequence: CASNLYGDNQPQHF.

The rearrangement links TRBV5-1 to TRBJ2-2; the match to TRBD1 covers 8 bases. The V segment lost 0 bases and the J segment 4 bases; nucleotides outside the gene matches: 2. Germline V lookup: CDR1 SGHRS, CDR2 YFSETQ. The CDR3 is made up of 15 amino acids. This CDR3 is CASSLAGQGTGELFF. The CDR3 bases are TGCGCCAGCAGCTTGGCCGGACAGGGCACCGGGGAGCTGTTTTTT.

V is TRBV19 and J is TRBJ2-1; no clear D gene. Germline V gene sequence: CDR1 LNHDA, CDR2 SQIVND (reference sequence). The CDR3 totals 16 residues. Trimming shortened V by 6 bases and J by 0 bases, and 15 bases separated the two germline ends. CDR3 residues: CASSLGRVGSYNEQFF. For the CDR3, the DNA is TGTGCCAGTAGCCTAGGTAGAGTGGGCTCCTACAATGAGCAGTTCTTC.

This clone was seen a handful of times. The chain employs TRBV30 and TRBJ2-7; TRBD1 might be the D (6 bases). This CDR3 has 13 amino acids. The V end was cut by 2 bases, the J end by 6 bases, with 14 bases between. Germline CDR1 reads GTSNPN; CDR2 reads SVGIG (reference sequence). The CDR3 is CAWSLRGGSEQYF. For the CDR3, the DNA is TGTGCCTGGAGTTTACGAGGGGGAAGCGAGCAGTACTTC.

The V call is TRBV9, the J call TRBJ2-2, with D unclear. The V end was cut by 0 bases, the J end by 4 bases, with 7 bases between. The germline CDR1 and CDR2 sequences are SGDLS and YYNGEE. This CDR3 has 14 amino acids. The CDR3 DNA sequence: TGTGCCAGCAGCGTAGCTGCCGGCACCGGGGAGCTGTTTTTT. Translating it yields CASSVAAGTGELFF.

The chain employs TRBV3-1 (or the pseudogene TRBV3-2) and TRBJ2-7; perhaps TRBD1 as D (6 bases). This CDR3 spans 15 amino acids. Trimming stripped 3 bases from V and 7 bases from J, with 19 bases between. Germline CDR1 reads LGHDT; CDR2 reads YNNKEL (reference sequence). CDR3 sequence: CASSHSLRTGMEQYF. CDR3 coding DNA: TGTGCCAGCAGCCATTCTTTACGCACAGGGATGGAGCAGTACTTC.

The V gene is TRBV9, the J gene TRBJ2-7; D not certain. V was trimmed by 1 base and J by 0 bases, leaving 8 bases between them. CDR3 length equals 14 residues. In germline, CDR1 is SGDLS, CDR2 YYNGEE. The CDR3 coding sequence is TGTGCCAGCAGCGTACATGGTAGCTCCTACGAGCAGTACTTC. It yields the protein CASSVHGSSYEQYF. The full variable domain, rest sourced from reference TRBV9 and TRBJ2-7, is DSGVTQTPKHLITATGQRVTLRCSPRSGDLSVYWYQQSLDQGLQFLIQYYNGEERAKGNILERFSAQQFPDLHSELNLSSLELGDSALYFCASSVHGSSYEQYFGPGTRLTVT.

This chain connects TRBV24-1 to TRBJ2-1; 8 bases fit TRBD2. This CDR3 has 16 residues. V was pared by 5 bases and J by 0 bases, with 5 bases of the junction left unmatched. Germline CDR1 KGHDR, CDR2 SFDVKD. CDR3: CATSGGSGTSYNEQFF. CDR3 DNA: TGTGCCACCAGTGGAGGTAGCGGGACCTCCTACAATGAGCAGTTCTTC.

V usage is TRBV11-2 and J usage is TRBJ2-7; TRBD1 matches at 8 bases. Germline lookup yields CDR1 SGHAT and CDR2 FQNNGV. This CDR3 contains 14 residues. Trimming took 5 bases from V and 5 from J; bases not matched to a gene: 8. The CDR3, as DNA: TGTGCCAGCAGCCCTGGACAGGGTCGCGACGAGCAGTACTTC. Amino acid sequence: CASSPGQGRDEQYF.

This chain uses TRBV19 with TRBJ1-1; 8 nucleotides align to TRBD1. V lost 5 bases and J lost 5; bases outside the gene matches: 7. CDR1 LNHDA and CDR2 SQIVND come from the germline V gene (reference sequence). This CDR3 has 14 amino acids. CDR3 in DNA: TGTGCCAGTAGTCTCGGACAGGGATGGACTGAAGCTTTCTTT. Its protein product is CASSLGQGWTEAFF.

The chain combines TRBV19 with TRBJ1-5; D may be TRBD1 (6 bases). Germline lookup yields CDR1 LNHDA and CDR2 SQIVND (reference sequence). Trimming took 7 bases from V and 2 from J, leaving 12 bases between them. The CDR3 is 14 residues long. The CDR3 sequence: CASTQGGGNQPQHF. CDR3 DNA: TGTGCCAGTACACAGGGCGGAGGCAATCAGCCCCAGCATTTT. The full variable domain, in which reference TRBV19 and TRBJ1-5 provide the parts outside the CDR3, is DGGITQSPKYLFRKEGQNVTLSCEQNLNHDAMYWYRQDPGQGLRLIYYSQIVNDFQKGDIAEGYSVSREKKESFPLTVTSAQKNPTAFYLCASTQGGGNQPQHFGDGTRLSIL.

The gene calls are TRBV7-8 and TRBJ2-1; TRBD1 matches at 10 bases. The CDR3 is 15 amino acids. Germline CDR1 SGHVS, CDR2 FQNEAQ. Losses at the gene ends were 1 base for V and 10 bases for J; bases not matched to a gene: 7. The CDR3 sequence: CASSLVWTGGREQFF. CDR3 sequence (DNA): TGTGCCAGCAGCTTAGTTTGGACAGGGGGTCGGGAGCAGTTCTTC.